The 12 T cell receptor beta chains reported below all come from one sample, sequenced in a study of blood T cell repertoires in COVID-19. Assay: immunoSEQ multiplex PCR; the TCRdb copy retains only in-frame clones and omits some. In the table there are around 170,000 clones, 86% of which are singletons. Sequenced sample: PBMCs or T cells enriched from blood (not recorded which). Receptors were obtained from a woman aged 30 to 39 who had recovered from COVID-19.

The chain recombines TRBV9 with TRBJ1-1, with TRBD1 identical over 7 bases. Trimming removed 3 bases from V and 3 bases from J; junction bases left unmatched: 5. The CDR3 runs 14 residues. From germline, CDR1 is SGDLS and CDR2 YYNGEE. CDR3 sequence: CASSEQGYDTEAFF. DNA for the CDR3: TGTGCCAGCAGCGAACAGGGGTACGACACTGAAGCTTTCTTT.

This sequence joins TRBV21-1 and TRBJ2-5; the table's D call, TRBD2, has no DNA check behind it. TRBV21-1 is flagged as a pseudogene. This CDR3 spans 16 amino acids. CDR3 loop: CAGSNKRANYQETQYF. Written as DNA, the CDR3 is TGTGCCGGCAGCAACAAGAGGGCAAATTACCAAGAGACCCAGTACTTC.

The chain combines TRBV2 with TRBJ2-1; tentative D call: TRBD2 (5 bases). Germline V gives CDR1 SNHLY, CDR2 FYNNEI. The CDR3 sequence is 14 residues long. The V end was cut by 8 bases, the J end by 0 bases, with 11 bases between. The CDR3: CASEGGFSYNEQFF. CDR3 in DNA: TGTGCCAGCGAGGGCGGGTTCTCCTACAATGAGCAGTTCTTC. Drawing the rest from reference TRBV2 and TRBJ2-1, the complete variable domain is EPEVTQTPSHQVTQMGQEVILRCVPISNHLYFYWYRQILGQKVEFLVSFYNNEISEKSEIFDDQFSVERPDGSNFTLKIRSTKLEDSAMYFCASEGGFSYNEQFFGPGTRLTVL.

This chain links TRBV24-1 with TRBJ1-5; D is uncertain. Germline CDR1 reads KGHDR; CDR2 reads SFDVKD. The CDR3 is 15 amino acids. Between the trimmed V and J ends, which lost 5 bases and 4 bases, there was a span of 14 bases. CDR3 protein: CATSVGGSFNQPQHF. CDR3 sequence (DNA): TGTGCCACCAGTGTTGGAGGGTCTTTTAATCAGCCCCAGCATTTT.

The V and J genes are TRBV25-1 and TRBJ1-2; tentatively, D is TRBD1 (5 bases). Trimming took off 4 bases at V and 8 bases at J, with 17 bases between the two ends. The CDR3 consists of 14 residues. The V gene's germline CDR1 is MGHDK and CDR2 SYGVNS. The CDR3 DNA sequence: TGTGCCAGCAGTGCGACAGTGAACAGGCAAGGCTACACCTTC. This sequence encodes CASSATVNRQGYTF.

Note on this clone: Within the sample, other DNA sequences also encode this same CDR3. The chain is built from TRBV5-1 and TRBJ2-7, with 10 bases fitting TRBD2. With V trimmed by 4 bases and J by 3 bases, 4 bases remained unmatched. The CDR3 runs to 14 residues. Germline V CDR1 and CDR2: SGHRS, YFSETQ. For the CDR3, the DNA is TGCGCCAGCAGCGGAACTAGCGGGAACTACGAGCAGTACTTC. Its translation: CASSGTSGNYEQYF.

V gene TRBV7-9 combines with J gene TRBJ2-7; 7 nucleotides line up with TRBD1. The CDR3 loop spans 14 amino acids. Trimming at V came to 5 bases and at J to 6 bases, leaving 10 bases not matched to a gene. CDR1 and CDR2 from the germline V gene are SEHNR and FQNEAQ (reference sequence). Written as DNA, the CDR3 is TGTGCCAGCAGCAGTTTGAAGGGGGCGATCGAGCAGTACTTC. Translated, it gives CASSSLKGAIEQYF.

This rearrangement joins TRBV7-2 to TRBJ2-7; 11 bases map to TRBD2. The CDR3 length is 18 residues. Germline assignment: CDR1 SGHTA and CDR2 FQGNSA. V was pared by 1 base and J by 2 bases, with 10 bases of the junction left unmatched. The CDR3 DNA sequence: TGTGCCAGCAGCTTAGGGACTAGCGGGTTGGGCCCAACCTACGAGCAGTACTTC. Its translation is CASSLGTSGLGPTYEQYF.

This clone was seen ten or more times. V is TRBV5-1 and J is TRBJ2-5, with 9 bases identical to TRBD1. Germline CDR1 SGHRS, CDR2 YFSETQ. Trimming at V came to 4 bases and at J to 5 bases, leaving 6 bases not matched to a gene. This CDR3 contains 14 residues. The CDR3 reads CASSPGTGLETQYF. DNA for the CDR3: TGCGCCAGCAGCCCGGGGACAGGGCTTGAGACCCAGTACTTC.

The rearrangement links TRBV3-1 (or the pseudogene TRBV3-2) to TRBJ2-7; 7 nucleotides agree with TRBD2. V was clipped by 1 base and J by 5 bases; unmatched bases: 11. This CDR3 has 16 residues. Per germline, CDR1 LGHDT and CDR2 YNNKEL (reference sequence). The CDR3 loop is CASSQVGGSFVHEQYF. CDR3 bases: TGTGCCAGCAGCCAAGTGGGCGGGAGTTTTGTCCACGAGCAGTACTTC.

The V gene is TRBV28, the J gene TRBJ2-1; D remains ambiguous. CDR1 is MDHEN and CDR2 is SYDVKM in the germline V gene. The CDR3 extends over 16 amino acids. Trimming pared 6 bases from V and 8 bases from J, leaving 23 bases between. The CDR3 sequence: CASRPLYSLGPDEQFF. The CDR3 nucleotides read TGTGCCAGCAGGCCCCTCTACAGCCTGGGTCCGGATGAGCAGTTCTTC.

This clone has a handful of counts. V is TRBV5-4 and J is TRBJ1-2; no clear D. V was shortened by 3 bases and J by 0 bases, with 3 bases between the two germline ends. The CDR3 runs 12 residues. In germline, CDR1 is SGHNT, CDR2 YYREEE (reference sequence). CDR3 amino acids: CASSSSNYGYTF. The CDR3 DNA follows: TGTGCCAGCAGCTCCTCTAACTATGGCTACACCTTC.